The source of this T cell receptor (beta chain) is a study of CD8+CD57+ T cells in acquired aplastic anemia. At the level of the study: Quantities of DNA derived from sorted CD4+ and CD8+ cells averaged around 3 ug. General observations from the study: Patients showed no significant difference from controls in CD8+ Simpson's diversity. In common between the patients and the controls were more than 25 CD8+ CDR3 sequences.

Patients picked for sequencing had shown CD8+CD57+ cell expansion detected by flow cytometry. The study sampled blood from patients who had received no therapy. This clonotype was recorded at least ten times. The antigen remains undetermined. Germline CDR1 is LNHDA and CDR2 is SQIVND (reference sequence). The J segment lost 4 bases and the V segment lost 2 bases, leaving 10 bases of the junction unmatched. There are 17 residues in the CDR3. Investigators profiled TCR beta VDJ and CDR3 from genomic DNA template. TCRdb reprocessed the reads with MiXCR, giving one entry per CDR3 protein. The sample records about 160,000 distinct CDR3 sequences, more than 45% being singletons.

The sequenced material came from sorted CD4+, CD8+, or CD8+CD57+ T cells (not recorded which) from PBMCs. This chain links TRBV19 with TRBJ2-2, with 7 bases identical to TRBD2. The receptor was isolated from a human donor with aplastic anemia. DNA for the CDR3: TGTGCCAGTAGTATAATTGGCGGGAGACAGAGCACCGGGGAGCTGTTTTTT. Translating gives CASSIIGGRQSTGELFF.